This TCR beta chain was profiled in a study of T-cell reconstitution after alpha-beta-depleted transplantation in children. Broader study findings: Newly produced T cells mostly provided counts and TCRbeta diversity after one year, as hyperexpanded clones declined.

Unique molecular identifiers were used to barcode this TCRbeta library. TCRdb recomputed calls from the PCR reads with MiXCR, one row per CDR3 protein. The sample includes some 300,000 distinct CDR3 sequences, less than 9.5% of them seen just once. This clonotype was seen ten or more times. The target antigen is unknown. The CDR3 loop spans 13 amino acids. Per germline, CDR1 SEHNR and CDR2 FQNEAQ (reference sequence). The V end lost 1 base, the J end lost 6 bases, and 8 bases lay between the germline ends. The source of this sequence is a female patient aged 2 to 10 who had a stem cell transplant for Fanconi anemia, so the T cells may come from the graft donor. The chain recombines TRBV7-9 with TRBJ2-3; D gene unclear. Here the sequenced sample was peripheral blood, taken 360 days after TCRalphabeta/CD19-depleted stem cell transplant. The CDR3 DNA follows: TGTGCCAGCAGCTTAGTGGAGAGGGATACGCAGTATTTT. As protein: CASSLVERDTQYF.